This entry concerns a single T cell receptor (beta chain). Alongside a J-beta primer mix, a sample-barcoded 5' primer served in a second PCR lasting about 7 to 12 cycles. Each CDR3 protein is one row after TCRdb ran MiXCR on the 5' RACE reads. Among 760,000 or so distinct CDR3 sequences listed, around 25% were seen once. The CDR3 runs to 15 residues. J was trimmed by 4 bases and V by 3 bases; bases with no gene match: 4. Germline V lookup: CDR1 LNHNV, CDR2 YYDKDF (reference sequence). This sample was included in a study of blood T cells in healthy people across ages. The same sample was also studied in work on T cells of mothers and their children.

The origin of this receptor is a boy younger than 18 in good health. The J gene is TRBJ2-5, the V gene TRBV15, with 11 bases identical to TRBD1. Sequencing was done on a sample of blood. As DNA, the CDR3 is TGTGCCACCAGCAGGGCGGGACAGGGGGTAGAGACCCAGTACTTC. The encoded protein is CATSRAGQGVETQYF.